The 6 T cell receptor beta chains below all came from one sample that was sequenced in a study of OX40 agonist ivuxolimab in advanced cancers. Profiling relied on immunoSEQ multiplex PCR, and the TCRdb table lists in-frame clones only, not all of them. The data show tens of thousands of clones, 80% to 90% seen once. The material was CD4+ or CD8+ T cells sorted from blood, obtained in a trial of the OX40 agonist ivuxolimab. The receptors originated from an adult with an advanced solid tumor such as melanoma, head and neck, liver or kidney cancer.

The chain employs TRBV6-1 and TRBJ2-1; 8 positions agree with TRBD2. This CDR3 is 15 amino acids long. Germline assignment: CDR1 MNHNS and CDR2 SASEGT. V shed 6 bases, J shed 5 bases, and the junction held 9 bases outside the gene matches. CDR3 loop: CASRQRGGRDNEQFF. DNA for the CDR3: TGTGCCAGCAGACAACGGGGGGGGCGCGACAATGAGCAGTTCTTC.

CDR3 sequence reads: CASSENLSNQPQHF. The CDR3 bases are TGTGCCAGCAGTGAAAACCTTAGCAATCAGCCCCAGCATTTT. The rearrangement uses TRBV27 and TRBJ1-5, with D uncertain. The CDR3 is made up of 14 amino acids. Trimming shortened V by 5 bases and J by 0 bases, and 8 bases separated the two germline ends. CDR1 is MNHEY and CDR2 is SMNVEV in the germline V gene (reference sequence).

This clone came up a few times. CDR3 loop: CASSFVGVNEQFF. CDR3 DNA sequence: TGTGCCAGCAGTTTTGTGGGAGTCAATGAGCAGTTCTTC. The gene calls are TRBV28 and TRBJ2-1; tentatively, D is TRBD2 (5 bases). Germline CDR1 MDHEN, CDR2 SYDVKM. The CDR3 is 13 amino acids. The V gene lost 3 bases and the J gene lost 6 bases, with 9 bases spanning the gap.

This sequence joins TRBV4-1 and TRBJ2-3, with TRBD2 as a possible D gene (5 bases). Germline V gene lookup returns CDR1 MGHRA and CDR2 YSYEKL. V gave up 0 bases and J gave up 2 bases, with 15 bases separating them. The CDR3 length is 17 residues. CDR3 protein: CASSQDPRAENTDTQYF. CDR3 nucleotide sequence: TGCGCCAGCAGCCAAGATCCCCGAGCGGAAAACACAGATACGCAGTATTTT.

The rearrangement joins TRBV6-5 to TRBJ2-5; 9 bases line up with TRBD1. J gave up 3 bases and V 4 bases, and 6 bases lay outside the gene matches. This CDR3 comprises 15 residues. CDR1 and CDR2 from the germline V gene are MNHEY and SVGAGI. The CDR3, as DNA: TGTGCCAGCAGTTCACAGGGGGCTGGGGAAGAGACCCAGTACTTC. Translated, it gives CASSSQGAGEETQYF.

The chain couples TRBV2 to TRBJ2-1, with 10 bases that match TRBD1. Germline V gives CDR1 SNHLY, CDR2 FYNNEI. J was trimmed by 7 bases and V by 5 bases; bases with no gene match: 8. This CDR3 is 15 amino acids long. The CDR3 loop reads CASSPPGTGVNEQFF. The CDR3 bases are TGTGCCAGCAGTCCCCCCGGGACAGGGGTTAATGAGCAGTTCTTC.